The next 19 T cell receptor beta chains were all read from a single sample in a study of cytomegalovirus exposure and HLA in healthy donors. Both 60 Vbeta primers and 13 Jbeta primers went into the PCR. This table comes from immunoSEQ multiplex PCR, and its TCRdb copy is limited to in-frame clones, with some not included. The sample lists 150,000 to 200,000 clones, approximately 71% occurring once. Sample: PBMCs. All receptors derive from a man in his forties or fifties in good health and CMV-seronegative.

CDR3 DNA: TGTGCCAGCAGCTTCGACTGGCAAGAGACCCAGTACTTC. Encoded protein: CASSFDWQETQYF. The V gene is TRBV7-2, the J gene TRBJ2-5; the D is unclear. With 3 bases removed from V and 2 bases from J, the gap between germline ends came to 7 bases. Germline assignment: CDR1 SGHTA and CDR2 FQGNSA. The CDR3 contains 13 residues.

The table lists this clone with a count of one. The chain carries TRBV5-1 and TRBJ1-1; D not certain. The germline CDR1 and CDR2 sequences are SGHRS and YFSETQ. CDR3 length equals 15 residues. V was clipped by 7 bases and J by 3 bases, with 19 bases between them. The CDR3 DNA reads TGCGCCAGCTACCCGGGAGATTTTAGCCACACTGAAGCTTTCTTT. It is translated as CASYPGDFSHTEAFF.

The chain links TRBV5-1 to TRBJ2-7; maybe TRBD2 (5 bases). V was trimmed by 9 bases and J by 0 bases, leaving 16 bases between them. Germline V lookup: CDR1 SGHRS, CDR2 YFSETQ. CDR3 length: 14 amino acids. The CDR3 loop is CATRGGPSSYEQYF. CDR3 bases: TGCGCCACCAGAGGCGGGCCCAGCTCCTACGAGCAGTACTTC.

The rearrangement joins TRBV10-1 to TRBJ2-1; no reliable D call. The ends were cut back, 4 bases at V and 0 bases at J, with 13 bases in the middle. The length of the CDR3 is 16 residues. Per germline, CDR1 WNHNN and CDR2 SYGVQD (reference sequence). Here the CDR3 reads CASSGYTRSSYNEQFF. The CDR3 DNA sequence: TGCGCCAGCAGTGGGTATACGCGGAGCTCCTACAATGAGCAGTTCTTC.

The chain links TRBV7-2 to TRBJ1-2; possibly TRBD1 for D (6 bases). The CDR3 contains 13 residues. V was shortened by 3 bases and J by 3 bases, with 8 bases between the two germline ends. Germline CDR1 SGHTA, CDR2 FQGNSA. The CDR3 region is CASSLNRDYGYTF. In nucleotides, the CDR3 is TGTGCCAGCAGCTTGAACAGGGACTATGGCTACACCTTC.

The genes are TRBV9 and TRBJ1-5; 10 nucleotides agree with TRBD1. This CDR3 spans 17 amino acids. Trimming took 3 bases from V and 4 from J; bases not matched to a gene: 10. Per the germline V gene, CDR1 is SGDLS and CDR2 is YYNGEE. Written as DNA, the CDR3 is TGTGCCAGCAGCGAGGTCGACAGGGGGCGCGTAAATCAGCCCCAGCATTTT. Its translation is CASSEVDRGRVNQPQHF.

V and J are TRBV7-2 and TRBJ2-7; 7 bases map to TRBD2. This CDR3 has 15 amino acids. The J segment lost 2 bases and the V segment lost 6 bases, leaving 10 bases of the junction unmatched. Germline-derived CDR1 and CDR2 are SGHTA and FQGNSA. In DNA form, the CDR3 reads TGTGCCAGCAGACCGCTAGCGGCCCCTCCCTACGAGCAGTACTTC. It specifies CASRPLAAPPYEQYF.

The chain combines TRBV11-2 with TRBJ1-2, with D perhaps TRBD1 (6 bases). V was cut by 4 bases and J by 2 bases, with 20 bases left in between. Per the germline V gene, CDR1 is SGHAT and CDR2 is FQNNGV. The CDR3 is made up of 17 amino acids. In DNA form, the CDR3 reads TGTGCCAGCAGCTCTTATACCGGGCCAAGGGGGAACTATGGCTACACCTTC. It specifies CASSSYTGPRGNYGYTF.

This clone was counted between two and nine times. CDR3 nucleotides: TGTGCCAGCAGCCAAGGAGGGGGAGCTTTCTTT. The encoded protein is CASSQGGGAFF. V is TRBV4-2 and J is TRBJ1-1; D perhaps matches TRBD1 (6 bases). The germline CDR1 and CDR2 sequences are LGHNA and YNFKEQ. The CDR3 totals 11 residues. Trimming left V 1 base short and J 10 bases short, with 7 bases between.

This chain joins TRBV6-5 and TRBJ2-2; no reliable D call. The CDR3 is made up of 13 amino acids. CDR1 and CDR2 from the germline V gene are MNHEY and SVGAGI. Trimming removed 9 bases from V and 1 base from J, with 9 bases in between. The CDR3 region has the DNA TGTGCCAGTCGACAATTGAACACCGGGGAGCTGTTTTTT. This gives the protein CASRQLNTGELFF.

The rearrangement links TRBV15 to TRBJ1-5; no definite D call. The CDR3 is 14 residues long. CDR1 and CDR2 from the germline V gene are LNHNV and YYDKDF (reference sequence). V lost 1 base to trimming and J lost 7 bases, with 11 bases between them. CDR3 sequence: CATSRAGGGQPQHF. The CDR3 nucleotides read TGTGCCACCAGCAGAGCGGGTGGCGGCCAGCCCCAGCATTTT.

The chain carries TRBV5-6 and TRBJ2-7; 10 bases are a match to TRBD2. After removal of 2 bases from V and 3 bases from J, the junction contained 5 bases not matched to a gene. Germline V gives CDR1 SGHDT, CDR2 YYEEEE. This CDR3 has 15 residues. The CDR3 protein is CASSFSSGGYYEQYF. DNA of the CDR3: TGTGCCAGCAGCTTCTCTAGCGGGGGATACTACGAGCAGTACTTC.

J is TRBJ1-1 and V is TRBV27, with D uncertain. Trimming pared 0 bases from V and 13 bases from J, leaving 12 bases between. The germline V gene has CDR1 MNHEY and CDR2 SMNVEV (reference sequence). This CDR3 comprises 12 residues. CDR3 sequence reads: CASSLSERYLFF. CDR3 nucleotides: TGTGCCAGCAGTTTATCAGAGCGCTATCTTTTCTTT.

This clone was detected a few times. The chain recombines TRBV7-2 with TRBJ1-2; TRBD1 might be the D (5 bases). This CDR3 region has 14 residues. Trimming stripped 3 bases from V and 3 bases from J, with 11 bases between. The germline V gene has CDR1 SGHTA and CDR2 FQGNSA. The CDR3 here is CASSFPGKDYGYTF. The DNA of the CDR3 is TGTGCCAGCAGCTTCCCAGGGAAGGACTATGGCTACACCTTC.

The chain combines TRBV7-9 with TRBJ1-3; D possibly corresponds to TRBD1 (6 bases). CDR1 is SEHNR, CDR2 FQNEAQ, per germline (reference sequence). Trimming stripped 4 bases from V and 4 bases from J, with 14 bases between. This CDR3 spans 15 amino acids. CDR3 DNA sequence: TGTGCCAGCAGCTGGCCGGGGGGGGCAGGAAACACCATATATTTT. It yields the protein CASSWPGGAGNTIYF.

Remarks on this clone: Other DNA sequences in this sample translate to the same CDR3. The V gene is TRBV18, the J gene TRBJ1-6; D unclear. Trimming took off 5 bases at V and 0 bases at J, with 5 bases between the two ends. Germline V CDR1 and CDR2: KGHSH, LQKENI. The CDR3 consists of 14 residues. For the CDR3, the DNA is TGTGCCAGCTCAGCGAGCTCCTATAATTCACCCCTCCACTTT. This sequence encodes CASSASSYNSPLHF.

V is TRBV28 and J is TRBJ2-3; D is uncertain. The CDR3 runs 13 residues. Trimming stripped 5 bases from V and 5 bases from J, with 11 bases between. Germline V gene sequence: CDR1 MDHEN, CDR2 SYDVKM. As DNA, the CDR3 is TGTGCCAGCAGTCCGCCGCAGGTAGATACGCAGTATTTT. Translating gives CASSPPQVDTQYF.

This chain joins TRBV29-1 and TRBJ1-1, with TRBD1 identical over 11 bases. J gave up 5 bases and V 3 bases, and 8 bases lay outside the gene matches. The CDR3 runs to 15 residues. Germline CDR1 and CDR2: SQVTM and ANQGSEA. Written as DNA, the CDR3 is TGCAGCGTTGACCGGGACAGGGGGGACTGGACTGAAGCTTTCTTT. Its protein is CSVDRDRGDWTEAFF.

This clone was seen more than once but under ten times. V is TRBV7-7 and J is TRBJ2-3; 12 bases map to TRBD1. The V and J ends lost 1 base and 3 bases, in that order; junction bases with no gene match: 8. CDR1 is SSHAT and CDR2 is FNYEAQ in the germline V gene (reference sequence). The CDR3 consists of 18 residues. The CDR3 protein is CASSLGAGQGAMTDTQYF. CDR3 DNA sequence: TGTGCCAGCAGCTTAGGTGCGGGACAGGGGGCGATGACAGATACGCAGTATTTT.